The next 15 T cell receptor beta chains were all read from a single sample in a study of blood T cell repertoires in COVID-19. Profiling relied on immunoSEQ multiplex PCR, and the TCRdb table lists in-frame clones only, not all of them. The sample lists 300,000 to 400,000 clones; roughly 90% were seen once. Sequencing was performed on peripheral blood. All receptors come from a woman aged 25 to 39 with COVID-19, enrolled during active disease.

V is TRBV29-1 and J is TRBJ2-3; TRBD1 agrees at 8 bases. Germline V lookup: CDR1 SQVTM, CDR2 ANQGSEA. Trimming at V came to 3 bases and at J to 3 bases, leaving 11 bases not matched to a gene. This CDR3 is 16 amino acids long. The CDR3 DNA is TGCAGCGTTGAGTACGGACAGGGTTTTAGTACAGATACGCAGTATTTT. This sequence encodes CSVEYGQGFSTDTQYF.

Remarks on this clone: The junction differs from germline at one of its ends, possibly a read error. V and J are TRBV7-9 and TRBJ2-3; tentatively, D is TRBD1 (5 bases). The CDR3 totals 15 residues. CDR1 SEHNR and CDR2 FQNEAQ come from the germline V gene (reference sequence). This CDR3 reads CAGSLRGKSTDTQYF. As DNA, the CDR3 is TGTGCCGGCAGCTTAAGGGGAAAAAGCACAGATACGCAGTATTTT.

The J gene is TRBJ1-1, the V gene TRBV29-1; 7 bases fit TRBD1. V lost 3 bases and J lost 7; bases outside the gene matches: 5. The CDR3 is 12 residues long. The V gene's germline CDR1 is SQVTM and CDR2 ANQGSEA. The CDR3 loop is CSVDRGLNEAFF. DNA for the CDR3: TGCAGCGTTGATAGGGGGCTGAATGAAGCTTTCTTT.

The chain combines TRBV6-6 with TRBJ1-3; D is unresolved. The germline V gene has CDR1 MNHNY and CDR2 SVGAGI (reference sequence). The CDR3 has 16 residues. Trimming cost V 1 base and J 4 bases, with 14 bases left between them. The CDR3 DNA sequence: TGTGCCAGCAGTTACTTAGTCCCTCCGGGGGGAAACACCATATATTTT. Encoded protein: CASSYLVPPGGNTIYF.

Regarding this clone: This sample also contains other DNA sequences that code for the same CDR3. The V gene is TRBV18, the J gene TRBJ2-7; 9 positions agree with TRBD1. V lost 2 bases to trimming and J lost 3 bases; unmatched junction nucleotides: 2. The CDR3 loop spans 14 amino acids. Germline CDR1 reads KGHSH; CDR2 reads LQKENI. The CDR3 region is CASSPSGQGYEQYF. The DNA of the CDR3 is TGTGCCAGCTCACCATCGGGACAGGGCTACGAGCAGTACTTC.

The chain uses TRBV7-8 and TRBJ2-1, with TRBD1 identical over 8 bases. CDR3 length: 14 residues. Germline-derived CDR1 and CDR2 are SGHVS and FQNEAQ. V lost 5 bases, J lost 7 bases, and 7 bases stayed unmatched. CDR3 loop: CASSRRQGLNEQFF. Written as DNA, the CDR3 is TGTGCCAGCAGCCGACGACAGGGGCTAAATGAGCAGTTCTTC.

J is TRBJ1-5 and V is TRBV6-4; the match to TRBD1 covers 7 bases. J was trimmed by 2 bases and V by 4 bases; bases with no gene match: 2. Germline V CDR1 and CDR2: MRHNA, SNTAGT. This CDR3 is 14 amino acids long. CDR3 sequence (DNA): TGTGCCAGCAGTGGACAGGGCGGCAATCAGCCCCAGCATTTT. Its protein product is CASSGQGGNQPQHF.

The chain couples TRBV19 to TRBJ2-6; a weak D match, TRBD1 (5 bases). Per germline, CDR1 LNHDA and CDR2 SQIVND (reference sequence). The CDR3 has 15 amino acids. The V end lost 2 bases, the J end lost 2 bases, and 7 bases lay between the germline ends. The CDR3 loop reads CASSIQGPGANVLTF. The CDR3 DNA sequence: TGTGCCAGTAGTATACAGGGTCCTGGGGCCAACGTCCTGACTTTC. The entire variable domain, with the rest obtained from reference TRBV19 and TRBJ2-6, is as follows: DGGITQSPKYLFRKEGQNVTLSCEQNLNHDAMYWYRQDPGQGLRLIYYSQIVNDFQKGDIAEGYSVSREKKESFPLTVTSAQKNPTAFYLCASSIQGPGANVLTFGAGSRLTVL.

DNA of the CDR3: TGTGCCAGCAGCTTAGTTTGGGGAGGGGGCACAGATACGCAGTATTTT. Translation gives CASSLVWGGGTDTQYF. V is TRBV7-2 and J is TRBJ2-3, with TRBD2 matching 7 bases. Germline V lookup: CDR1 SGHTA, CDR2 FQGNSA. The V segment lost 1 base and the J segment 1 base; nucleotides outside the gene matches: 5. The CDR3 sequence is 16 residues long. The full variable domain, in which reference TRBV7-2 and TRBJ2-3 provide the parts outside the CDR3, is GAGVSQSPSNKVTEKGKDVELRCDPISGHTALYWYRQSLGQGLEFLIYFQGNSAPDKSGLPSDRFSAERTGGSVSTLTIQRTQQEDSAVYLCASSLVWGGGTDTQYFGPGTRLTVL.

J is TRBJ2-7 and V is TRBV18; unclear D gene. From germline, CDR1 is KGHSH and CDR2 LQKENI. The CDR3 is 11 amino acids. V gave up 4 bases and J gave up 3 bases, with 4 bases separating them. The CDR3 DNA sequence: TGTGCCAGCTCACGAGACTACGAGCAGTACTTC. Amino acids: CASSRDYEQYF.

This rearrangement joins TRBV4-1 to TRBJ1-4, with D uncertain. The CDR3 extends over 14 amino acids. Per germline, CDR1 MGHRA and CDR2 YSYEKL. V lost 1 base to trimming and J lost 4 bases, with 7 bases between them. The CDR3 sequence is CASSQGGLNEKLFF. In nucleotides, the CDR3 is TGCGCCAGCAGCCAAGGAGGGCTTAATGAAAAACTGTTTTTT.

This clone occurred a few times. CDR3 DNA: TGTGCCAGCAGCTTAGTTGTCCCTAAGGGGGGCTACACCTTC. Amino acids: CASSLVVPKGGYTF. This chain uses TRBV7-2 with TRBJ1-2; possibly TRBD1 for D (5 bases). CDR1 and CDR2 (germline): SGHTA, FQGNSA. Trimming took 1 base from V and 8 from J, leaving 14 bases between them. This CDR3 contains 14 residues.

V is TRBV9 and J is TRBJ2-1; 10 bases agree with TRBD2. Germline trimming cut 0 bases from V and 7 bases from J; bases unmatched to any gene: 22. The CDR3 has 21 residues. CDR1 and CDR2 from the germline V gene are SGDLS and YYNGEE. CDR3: CASSVALRRDRLAGPMNEQFF. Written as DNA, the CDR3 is TGTGCCAGCAGCGTAGCACTGCGGCGGGACAGACTAGCGGGCCCCATGAATGAGCAGTTCTTC.

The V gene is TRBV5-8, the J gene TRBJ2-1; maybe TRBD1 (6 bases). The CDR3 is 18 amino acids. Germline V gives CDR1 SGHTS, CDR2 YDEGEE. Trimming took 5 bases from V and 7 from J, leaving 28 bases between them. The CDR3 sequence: CASRVGSWGPSEWNEQFF. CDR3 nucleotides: TGTGCCAGCAGGGTCGGTTCTTGGGGGCCCAGTGAATGGAATGAGCAGTTCTTC.

Written as DNA, the CDR3 is TGTGCCAGCAGTTTAAGTACGCGGCGCGCGCTGGACAAAAACATTCAGTACTTC. It specifies CASSLSTRRALDKNIQYF. The gene calls are TRBV28 and TRBJ2-4; no clear D gene. The CDR3 contains 18 residues. The germline CDR1 and CDR2 sequences are MDHEN and SYDVKM. V lost 2 bases and J lost 3, with 20 bases in between.